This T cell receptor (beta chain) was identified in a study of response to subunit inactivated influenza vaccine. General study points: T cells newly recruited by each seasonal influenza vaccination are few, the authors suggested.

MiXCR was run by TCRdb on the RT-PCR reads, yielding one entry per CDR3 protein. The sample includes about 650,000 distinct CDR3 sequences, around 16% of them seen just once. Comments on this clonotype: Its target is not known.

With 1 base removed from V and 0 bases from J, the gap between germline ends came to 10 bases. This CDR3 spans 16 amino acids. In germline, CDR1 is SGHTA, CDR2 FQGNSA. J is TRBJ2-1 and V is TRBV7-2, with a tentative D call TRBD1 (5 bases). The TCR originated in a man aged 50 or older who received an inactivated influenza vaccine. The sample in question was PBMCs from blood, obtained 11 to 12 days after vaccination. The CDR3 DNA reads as TGTGCCAGCAGCTTAGGGGGCAGCACCTCCTACAATGAGCAGTTCTTC. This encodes CASSLGGSTSYNEQFF.